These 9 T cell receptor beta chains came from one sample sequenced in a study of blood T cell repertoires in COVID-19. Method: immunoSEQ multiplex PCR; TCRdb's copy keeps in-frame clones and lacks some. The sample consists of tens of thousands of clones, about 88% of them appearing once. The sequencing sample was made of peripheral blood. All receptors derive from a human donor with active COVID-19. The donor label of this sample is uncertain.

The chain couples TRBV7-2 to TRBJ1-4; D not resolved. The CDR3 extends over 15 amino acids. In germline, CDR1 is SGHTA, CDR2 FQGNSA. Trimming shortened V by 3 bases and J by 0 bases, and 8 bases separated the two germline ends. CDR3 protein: CASSFTGATNEKLFF. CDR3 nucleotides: TGTGCCAGCAGCTTCACGGGTGCAACTAATGAAAAACTGTTTTTT.

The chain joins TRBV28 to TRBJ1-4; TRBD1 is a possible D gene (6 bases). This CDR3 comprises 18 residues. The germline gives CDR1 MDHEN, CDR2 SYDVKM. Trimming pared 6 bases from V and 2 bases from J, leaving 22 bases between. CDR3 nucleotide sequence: TGTGCCAGCAGCCTCATACAGGGCGGCGGGTCCACTAATGAAAAACTGTTTTTT. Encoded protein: CASSLIQGGGSTNEKLFF.

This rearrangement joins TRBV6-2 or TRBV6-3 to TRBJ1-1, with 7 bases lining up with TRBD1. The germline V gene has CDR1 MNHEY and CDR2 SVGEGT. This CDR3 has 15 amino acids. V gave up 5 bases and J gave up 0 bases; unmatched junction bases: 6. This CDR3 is CASSEPGTVNTEAFF. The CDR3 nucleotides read TGTGCCAGCAGTGAGCCAGGGACAGTGAACACTGAAGCTTTCTTT.

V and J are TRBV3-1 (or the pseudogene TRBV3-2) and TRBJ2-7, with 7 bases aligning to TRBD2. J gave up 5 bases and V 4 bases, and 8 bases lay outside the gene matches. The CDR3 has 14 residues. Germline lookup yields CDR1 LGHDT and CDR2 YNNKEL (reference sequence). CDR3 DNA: TGTGCCAGCAGCCCCAAGCGGGAAGGGAACGAGCAGTACTTC. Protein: CASSPKREGNEQYF.

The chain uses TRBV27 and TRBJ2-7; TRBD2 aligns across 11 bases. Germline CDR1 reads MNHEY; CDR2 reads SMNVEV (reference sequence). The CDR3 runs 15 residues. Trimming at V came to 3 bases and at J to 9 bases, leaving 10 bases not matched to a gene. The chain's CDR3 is CASSFATSGAMGQYF. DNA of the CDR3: TGTGCCAGCAGTTTCGCGACTAGCGGGGCCATGGGGCAGTACTTC.

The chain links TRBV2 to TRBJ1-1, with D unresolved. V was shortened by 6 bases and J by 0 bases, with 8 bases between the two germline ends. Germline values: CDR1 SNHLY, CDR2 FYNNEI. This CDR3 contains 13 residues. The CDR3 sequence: CASRLRMNTEAFF. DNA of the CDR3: TGTGCCAGCAGACTACGGATGAACACTGAAGCTTTCTTT.

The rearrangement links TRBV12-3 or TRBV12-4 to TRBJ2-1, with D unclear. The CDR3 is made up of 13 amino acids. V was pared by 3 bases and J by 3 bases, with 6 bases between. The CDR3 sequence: CASSLQIYNEQFF. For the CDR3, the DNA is TGTGCCAGCAGTTTGCAGATCTACAATGAGCAGTTCTTC.

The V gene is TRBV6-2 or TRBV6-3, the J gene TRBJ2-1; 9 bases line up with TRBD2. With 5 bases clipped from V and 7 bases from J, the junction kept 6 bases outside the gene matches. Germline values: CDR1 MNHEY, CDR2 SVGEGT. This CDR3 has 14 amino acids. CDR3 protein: CASSVSGSLNEQFF. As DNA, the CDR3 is TGTGCCAGCAGTGTTAGCGGGAGTTTGAATGAGCAGTTCTTC.

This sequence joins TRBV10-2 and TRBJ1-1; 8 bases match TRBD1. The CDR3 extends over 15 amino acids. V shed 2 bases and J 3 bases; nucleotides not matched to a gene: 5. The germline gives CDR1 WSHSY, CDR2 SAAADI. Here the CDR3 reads CASSEPGQGDTEAFF. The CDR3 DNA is TGCGCCAGCAGTGAGCCCGGACAGGGAGACACTGAAGCTTTCTTT.